This TCR beta chain was sequenced for a study of graft-versus-host responses after intestinal transplantation (dated by TCRdb to the early 2020s). General notes on the study: Recipients received multivisceral, liver-intestinal, or isolated intestinal transplants. Rather than being sequenced by the commercial service, samples from a few later patients were sequenced in-house on an Illumina MiSeq and processed with MiXCR. Alloreactive clones were identified by sequencing pre-transplant mixed lymphocyte reaction products and comparing these products with unstimulated pre-transplant donor and recipient T cells. A peak of at least 4% donor T cells among recipient peripheral blood mononuclear cells was the definition used for donor T cell macrochimerism. Of the 20 to 30 intestinal transplant recipients enrolled in the cohort, one of whom was a retransplant, a few patients without pretransplant specimens were excluded. All recipients received anti-thymocyte globulin induction followed by maintenance tacrolimus and steroids for three to four years. After intestinal transplantation, graft-versus-host and host-versus-graft alloreactive T cell clones in the graft, circulation and bone marrow were tracked using bulk TCR-beta CDR3 sequencing.

What the time point label conveys for this sample: cells obtained before transplantation from donor or recipient. CD3+CD4+ and CD3+CD8+ populations were FACS-sorted from unstimulated pre-transplant donor and recipient cells taken from spleen or lymph nodes. The V and J ends are trimmed by 5 bases and 5 bases, leaving 15 bases between them. Taken from the germline V gene, the CDR1 and CDR2 loops are MDHEN and SYDVKM. The CDR3 runs 15 residues from the cysteine to the phenylalanine. Only CDR3 DNA remains: 45 bases, in frame from the first base. Turning to this clone: What antigen it recognizes has not been identified. No per-base quality is available; no much larger clone lies one base away.

Broader findings and caveats from the paper: GvH clones turned up in recipient bone marrow, with some appearing earlier in ileal mucosa or blood, a pattern consistent with an intestinal mucosal origin. Early after transplant, declines in HvG clones were associated with peak levels of circulating GvH clones. In the allografts of patients with donor T cell macrochimerism, GvH to HvG T cell clonal ratios were high. Conclusions were limited by the relatively low number and heterogeneity of intestinal transplant patients.

The library relied on the immunoSEQ multiplex PCR assay. For most patients, genomic DNA was isolated using the Qiagen DNeasy Blood and Tissue Kit and was shipped frozen to Adaptive Biotechnologies for TCR sequencing. For most patients, genomic DNA was subjected to high-throughput TCR-beta CDR3 sequencing by Adaptive Biotechnologies. In the paper's pipeline: TCR sequencing data were retrieved from Adaptive's ImmunoSEQ software for about 17 patients, whereas a few other patients were processed with MiXCR and VDJtools. CD4 versus CD8 sorting errors were corrected by removing sequences found in both subsets at a frequency ratio below 5:1. CDR3 nucleotide sequences shared by donor and recipient were removed because the origin of these sequences could not be assigned. Alloreactive clones required at least 2-fold expansion over unstimulated cells and minimum CFSE-low frequency of 0.002% (template counts) or 0.001% (read counts). Mappable clones were those detected in sequenced pre-transplant spleen, lymph node, or MLR CFSE-low populations of the donor or recipient. Cumulative frequency of alloreactive clones was calculated as a percentage of all sequences weighted by copy number. TCRdb stores this immuneACCESS table with in-frame sequences only. Part of the clones is absent; in the studies checked, under half of the shortfall reflects unresolved V genes, and no reason is known for the rest. The DNA gave D and trimming, while V, J and clone size come from that table. This sample lists over 100,000 clones; around 90% were detected once. Roughly 0.24% of the sample is in the top ten clones.

The material sequenced was unstimulated CD4+ T cells sorted from spleen or lymph node cells, taken before transplant. The sequence came from a human donor who was the organ donor for an intestinal transplant. The rearranged segments are TRBV28 and TRBJ1-4; TRBD1 is a weak D gene call, 6 bases matching. The DNA reads as follows: TGTGCCAGCAGTACTCCGAGGGGGGGGAATGAAAAACTGTTTTTT. Its translation is CASSTPRGGNEKLFF. The CDR3 plus the reference TRBV28 and TRBJ1-4 genes for the other parts give the full variable domain: DVKVTQSSRYLVKRTGEKVFLECVQDMDHENMFWYRQDPGLGLRLIYFSYDVKMKEKGDIPEGYSVSREKKERFSLILESASTNQTSMYLCASSTPRGGNEKLFFGSGTQLSVL.